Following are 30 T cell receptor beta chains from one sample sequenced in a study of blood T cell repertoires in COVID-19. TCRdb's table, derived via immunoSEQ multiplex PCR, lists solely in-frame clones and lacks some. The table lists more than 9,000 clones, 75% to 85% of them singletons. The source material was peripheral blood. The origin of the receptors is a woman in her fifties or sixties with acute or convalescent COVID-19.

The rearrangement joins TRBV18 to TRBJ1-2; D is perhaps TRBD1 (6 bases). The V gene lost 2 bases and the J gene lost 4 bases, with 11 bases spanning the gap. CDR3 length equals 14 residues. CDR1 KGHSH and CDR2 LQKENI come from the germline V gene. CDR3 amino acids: CASSPTGQSYGYTF. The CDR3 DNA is TGTGCCAGCTCACCAACCGGACAGTCCTATGGCTACACCTTC. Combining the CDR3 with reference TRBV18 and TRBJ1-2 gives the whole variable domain NAGVMQNPRHLVRRRGQEARLRCSPMKGHSHVYWYRQLPEEGLKFMVYLQKENIIDESGMPKERFSAEFPKEGPSILRIQQVVRGDSAAYFCASSPTGQSYGYTFGSGTRLTVV.

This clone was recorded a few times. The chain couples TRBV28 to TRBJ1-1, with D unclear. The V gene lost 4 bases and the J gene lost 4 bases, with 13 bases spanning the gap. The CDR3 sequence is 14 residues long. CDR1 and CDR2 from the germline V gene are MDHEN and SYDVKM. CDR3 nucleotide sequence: TGTGCCAGCAGTTATCCTGGACTGGGCACTGAAGCTTTCTTT. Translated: CASSYPGLGTEAFF.

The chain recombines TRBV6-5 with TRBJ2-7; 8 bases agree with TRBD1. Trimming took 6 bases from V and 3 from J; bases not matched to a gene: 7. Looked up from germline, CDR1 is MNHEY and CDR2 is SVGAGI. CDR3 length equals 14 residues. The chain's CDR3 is CASRDLGTGYEQYF. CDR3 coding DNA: TGTGCCAGCAGAGACCTAGGGACAGGCTACGAGCAGTACTTC.

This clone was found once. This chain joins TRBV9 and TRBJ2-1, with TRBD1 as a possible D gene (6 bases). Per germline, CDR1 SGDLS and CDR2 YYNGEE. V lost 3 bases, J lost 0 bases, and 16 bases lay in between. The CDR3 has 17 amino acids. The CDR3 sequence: CASSARGGTPSYNEQFF. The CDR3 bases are TGTGCCAGCAGCGCCCGGGGTGGGACACCCTCCTACAATGAGCAGTTCTTC.

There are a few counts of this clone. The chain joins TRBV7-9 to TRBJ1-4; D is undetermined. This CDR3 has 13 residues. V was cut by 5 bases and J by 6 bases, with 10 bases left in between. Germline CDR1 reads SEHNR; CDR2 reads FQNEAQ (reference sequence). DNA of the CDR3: TGTGCCAGCAGCGACGGACTCGATGAAAAACTGTTTTTT. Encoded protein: CASSDGLDEKLFF.

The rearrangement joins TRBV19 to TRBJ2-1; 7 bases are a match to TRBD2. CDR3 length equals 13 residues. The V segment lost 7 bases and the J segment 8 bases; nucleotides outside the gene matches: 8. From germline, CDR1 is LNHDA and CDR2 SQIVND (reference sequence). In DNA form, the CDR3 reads TGTGCCAGTAAGAGGACTAGGTGGGATGAGCAGTTCTTC. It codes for CASKRTRWDEQFF.

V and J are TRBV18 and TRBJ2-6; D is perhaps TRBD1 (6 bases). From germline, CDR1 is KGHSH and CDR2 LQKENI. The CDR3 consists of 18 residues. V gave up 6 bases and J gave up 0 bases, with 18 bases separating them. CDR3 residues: CASSDKSGAGSGANVLTF. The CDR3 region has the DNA TGTGCCAGCTCGGACAAGTCAGGGGCTGGCTCTGGGGCCAACGTCCTGACTTTC.

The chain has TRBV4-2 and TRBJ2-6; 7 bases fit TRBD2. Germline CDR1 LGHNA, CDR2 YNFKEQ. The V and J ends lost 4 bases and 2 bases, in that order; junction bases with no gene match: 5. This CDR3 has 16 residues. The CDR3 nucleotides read TGTGCCAGCAGCCTAGCTCGGGGGGCTGGGGCCAACGTCCTGACTTTC. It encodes CASSLARGAGANVLTF.

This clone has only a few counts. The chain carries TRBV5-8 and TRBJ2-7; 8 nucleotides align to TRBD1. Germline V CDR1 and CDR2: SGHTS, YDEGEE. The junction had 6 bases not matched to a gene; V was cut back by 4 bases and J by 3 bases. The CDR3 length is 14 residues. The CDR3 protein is CASSKTGAGYEQYF. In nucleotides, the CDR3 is TGTGCCAGCAGCAAGACAGGGGCCGGCTACGAGCAGTACTTC.

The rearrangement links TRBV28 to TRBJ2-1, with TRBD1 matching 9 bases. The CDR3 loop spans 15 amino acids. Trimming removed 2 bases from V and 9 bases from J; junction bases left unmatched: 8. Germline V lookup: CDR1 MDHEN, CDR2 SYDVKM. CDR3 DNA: TGTGCCAGCAGTTTAACCGGGACAGGGCTTCGTGAGCAGTTCTTC. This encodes CASSLTGTGLREQFF.

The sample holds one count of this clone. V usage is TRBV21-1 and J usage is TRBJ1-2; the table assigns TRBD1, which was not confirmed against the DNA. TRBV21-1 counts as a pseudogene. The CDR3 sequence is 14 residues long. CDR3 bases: TGTGCCAGCAGCCCTCAGGGGTTTAGGTATGGCTACACCTTC. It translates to CASSPQGFRYGYTF.

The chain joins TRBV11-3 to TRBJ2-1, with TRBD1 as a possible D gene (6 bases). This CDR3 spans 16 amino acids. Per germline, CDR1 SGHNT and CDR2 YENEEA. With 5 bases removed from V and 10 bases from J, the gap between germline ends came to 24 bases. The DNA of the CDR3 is TGTGCCAGCAGCCCAGAACACCACTACAAGGGGGACGAGCAGTTCTTC. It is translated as CASSPEHHYKGDEQFF.

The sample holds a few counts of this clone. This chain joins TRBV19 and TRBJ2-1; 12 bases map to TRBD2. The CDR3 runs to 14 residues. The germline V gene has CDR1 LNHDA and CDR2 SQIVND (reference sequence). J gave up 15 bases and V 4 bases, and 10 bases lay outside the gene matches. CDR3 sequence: CASSTRLAGDPPFF. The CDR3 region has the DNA TGTGCCAGTAGTACCCGACTAGCGGGGGACCCCCCGTTCTTC.

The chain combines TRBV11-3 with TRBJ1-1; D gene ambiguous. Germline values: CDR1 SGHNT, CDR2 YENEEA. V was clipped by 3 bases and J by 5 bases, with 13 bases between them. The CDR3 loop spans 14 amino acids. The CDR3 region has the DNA TGTGCCAGCAGCTTCCTCGCCTCGGGAACTGAAGCTTTCTTT. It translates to CASSFLASGTEAFF.

CDR3 bases: TGTGCCAGCACCCTCGCGGGGGCGGACACCGGGGAGCTGTTTTTT. This gives the protein CASTLAGADTGELFF. This chain connects TRBV18 to TRBJ2-2, with D possibly matching TRBD2 (7 bases). The CDR3 spans 15 residues. The V and J ends lost 8 bases and 3 bases respectively, with 16 bases between them. The germline V gene encodes CDR1 KGHSH and CDR2 LQKENI.

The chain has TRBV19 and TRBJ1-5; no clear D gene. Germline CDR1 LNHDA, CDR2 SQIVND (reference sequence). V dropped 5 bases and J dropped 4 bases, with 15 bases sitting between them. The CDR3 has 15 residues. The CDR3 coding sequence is TGTGCCAGTAGTGACCTTGGGCAGGTGAATCAGCCCCAGCATTTT. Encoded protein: CASSDLGQVNQPQHF.

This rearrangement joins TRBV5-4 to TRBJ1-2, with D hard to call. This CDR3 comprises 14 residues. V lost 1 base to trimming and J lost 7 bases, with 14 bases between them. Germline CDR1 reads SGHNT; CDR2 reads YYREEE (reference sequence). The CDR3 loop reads CASSLTRFASGYTF. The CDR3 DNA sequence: TGTGCCAGCAGCTTGACGCGTTTCGCTTCTGGCTACACCTTC.

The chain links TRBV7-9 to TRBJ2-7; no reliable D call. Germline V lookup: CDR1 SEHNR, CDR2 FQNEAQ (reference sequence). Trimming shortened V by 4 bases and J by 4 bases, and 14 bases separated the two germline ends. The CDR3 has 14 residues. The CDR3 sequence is CASSSPIQPYEQYF. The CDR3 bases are TGTGCCAGCAGCTCCCCGATACAGCCTTACGAGCAGTACTTC.

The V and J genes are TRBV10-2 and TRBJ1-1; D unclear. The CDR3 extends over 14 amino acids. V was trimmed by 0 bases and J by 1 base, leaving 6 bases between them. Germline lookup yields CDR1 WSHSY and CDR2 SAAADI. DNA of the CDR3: TGCGCCAGCAGTGAGTCTGGCACGAACACTGAAGCTTTCTTT. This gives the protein CASSESGTNTEAFF.

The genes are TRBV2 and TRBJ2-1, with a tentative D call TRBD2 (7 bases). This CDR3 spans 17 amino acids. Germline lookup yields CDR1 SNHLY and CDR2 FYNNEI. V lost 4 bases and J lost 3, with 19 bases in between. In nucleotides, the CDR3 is TGTGCCAGCAGTGGTAGGGGGGGAGCGAAATTCTACAATGAGCAGTTCTTC. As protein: CASSGRGGAKFYNEQFF. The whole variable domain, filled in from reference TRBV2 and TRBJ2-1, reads EPEVTQTPSHQVTQMGQEVILRCVPISNHLYFYWYRQILGQKVEFLVSFYNNEISEKSEIFDDQFSVERPDGSNFTLKIRSTKLEDSAMYFCASSGRGGAKFYNEQFFGPGTRLTVL.

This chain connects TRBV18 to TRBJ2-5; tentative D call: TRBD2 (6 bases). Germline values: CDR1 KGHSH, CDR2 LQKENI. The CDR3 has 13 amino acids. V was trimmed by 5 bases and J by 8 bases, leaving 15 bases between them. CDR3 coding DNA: TGTGCCAGCTCATCTGGGGCAGCGGGTACCCAGTACTTC. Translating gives CASSSGAAGTQYF. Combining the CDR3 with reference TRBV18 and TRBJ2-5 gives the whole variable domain NAGVMQNPRHLVRRRGQEARLRCSPMKGHSHVYWYRQLPEEGLKFMVYLQKENIIDESGMPKERFSAEFPKEGPSILRIQQVVRGDSAAYFCASSSGAAGTQYFGPGTRLLVL.

CDR3 nucleotide sequence: TGTGCCAGCAGCTACAGGGTTTCCGAGCAGTACTTC. Its protein product is CASSYRVSEQYF. The chain couples TRBV13 to TRBJ2-7; D possibly corresponds to TRBD1 (6 bases). The V and J ends lost 4 bases and 6 bases respectively, with 10 bases between them. The CDR3 is 12 residues long. Germline lookup yields CDR1 PRHDT and CDR2 FYEKMQ (reference sequence).

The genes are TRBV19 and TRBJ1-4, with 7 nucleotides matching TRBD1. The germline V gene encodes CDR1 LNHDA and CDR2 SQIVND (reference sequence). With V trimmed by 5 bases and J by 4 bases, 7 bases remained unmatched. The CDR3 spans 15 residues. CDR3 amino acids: CASSDLGTDNEKLFF. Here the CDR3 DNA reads TGTGCCAGTAGTGACCTCGGGACAGATAATGAAAAACTGTTTTTT.

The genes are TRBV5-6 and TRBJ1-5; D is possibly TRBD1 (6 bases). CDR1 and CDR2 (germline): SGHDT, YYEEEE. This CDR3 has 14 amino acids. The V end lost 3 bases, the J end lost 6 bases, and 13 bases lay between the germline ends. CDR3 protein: CASSSTRGAQPQHF. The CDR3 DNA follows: TGTGCCAGCAGCTCGACCCGGGGGGCTCAGCCCCAGCATTTT.

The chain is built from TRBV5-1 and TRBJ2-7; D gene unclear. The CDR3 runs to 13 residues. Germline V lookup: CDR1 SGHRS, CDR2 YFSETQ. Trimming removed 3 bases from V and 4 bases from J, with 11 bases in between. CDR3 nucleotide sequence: TGCGCCAGCAGCTCCCTAGAAAAATACGAGCAGTACTTC. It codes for CASSSLEKYEQYF.

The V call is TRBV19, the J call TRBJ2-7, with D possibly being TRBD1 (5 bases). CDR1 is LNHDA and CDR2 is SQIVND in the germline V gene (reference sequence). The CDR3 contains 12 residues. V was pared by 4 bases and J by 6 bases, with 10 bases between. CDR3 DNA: TGTGCCAGTAGTACCAGGGTTGGCGAGCAGTACTTC. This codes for CASSTRVGEQYF.

In nucleotides, the CDR3 is TGTGCCAGCAGCTCCCTATGGGACTCCGTACTTATCTCTGGAAACACCATATATTTT. Its protein product is CASSSLWDSVLISGNTIYF. The rearrangement uses TRBV11-2 and TRBJ1-3; TRBD1 is a possible D gene (5 bases). The CDR3 loop spans 19 amino acids. CDR1 SGHAT and CDR2 FQNNGV come from the germline V gene. V gave up 4 bases and J gave up 0 bases, with 22 bases separating them.

In DNA, the CDR3 is TGCGCCAGCAGCACGCCCGGGTTCAATGAGCAGTTCTTC. Protein sequence: CASSTPGFNEQFF. The chain links TRBV5-1 to TRBJ2-1; D unresolved. With 4 bases removed from V and 6 bases from J, the gap between germline ends came to 11 bases. Germline CDR1 SGHRS, CDR2 YFSETQ. The CDR3 is 13 residues long.

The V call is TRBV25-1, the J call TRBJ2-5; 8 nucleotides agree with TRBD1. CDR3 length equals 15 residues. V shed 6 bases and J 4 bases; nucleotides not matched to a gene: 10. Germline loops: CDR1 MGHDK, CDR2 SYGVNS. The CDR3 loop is CASRGSRGRVETQYF. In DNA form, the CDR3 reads TGTGCCAGCAGGGGATCCAGGGGGCGGGTAGAGACCCAGTACTTC.

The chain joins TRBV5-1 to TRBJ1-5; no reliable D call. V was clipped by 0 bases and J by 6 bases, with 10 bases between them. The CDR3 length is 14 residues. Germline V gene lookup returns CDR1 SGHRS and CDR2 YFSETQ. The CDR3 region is CASSLDPGGQPQHF. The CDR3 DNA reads TGCGCCAGCAGCTTGGATCCGGGTGGTCAGCCCCAGCATTTT.